Listed below are T cell receptor beta chains from one sample, sequenced in a study of cytomegalovirus exposure and HLA in healthy donors. The data were produced by immunoSEQ multiplex PCR, yet TCRdb's version contains in-frame clones alone and is incomplete. The sample records 120,000 or so clones, over 60% being singletons. The sequenced sample consisted of PBMCs. These receptors were taken from a female donor in good health and CMV-seronegative. CDR3s leave out the opening cysteine and the closing phenylalanine or tryptophan. A row's size may be missing; if present it is once, few, many or a size class.

j_call cdr3_length v_call clone_size cdr3_aa
TRBJ1-2 13 TRBV4-2 NA ASSQPTGFNYGYT
TRBJ2-3 10 TRBV11-3 NA ASSSRTDTQY
TRBJ2-1 14 TRBV7-9 few ASKGPGPRGFGEQF
TRBJ2-2 12 TRBV7-9 NA ASASRGLAGELF
TRBJ2-4 11 TRBV19 once ASSITAENIQY
TRBJ2-5 11 TRBV5-6 NA ASRSPSAETQY
TRBJ2-4 11 TRBV5-6 NA ASSLETSRSQY
TRBJ1-1 11 TRBV10-2 NA ASSDRVNTEAF
TRBJ2-1 14 TRBV6-1 NA ASSEVPSGGAYEQF
TRBJ1-1 12 TRBV7-8 NA ASSPLATNTEAF
TRBJ2-7 12 TRBV28 NA ASRETRAPYEQY
TRBJ2-7 10 TRBV11-2 NA ASSLGSYEQY
TRBJ2-7 13 TRBV7-2 once ASSWAAGERFEQY
TRBJ2-3 12 TRBV5-5 NA ASSWGQITDTQY
TRBJ2-5 13 TRBV27 NA ASIDRGLGIETQY
TRBJ1-6 13 TRBV5-4 NA ASSFRQGDDSPLH
TRBJ1-1 13 TRBV19 NA ASSKDRGMNTEAF
TRBJ2-5 9 TRBV28 NA ASSTGTLSY
TRBJ2-5 13 TRBV30 NA AWRFTGTSAQTQY
TRBJ2-7 19 TRBV28 NA ASTTLSPGQDVSGRPHEQY